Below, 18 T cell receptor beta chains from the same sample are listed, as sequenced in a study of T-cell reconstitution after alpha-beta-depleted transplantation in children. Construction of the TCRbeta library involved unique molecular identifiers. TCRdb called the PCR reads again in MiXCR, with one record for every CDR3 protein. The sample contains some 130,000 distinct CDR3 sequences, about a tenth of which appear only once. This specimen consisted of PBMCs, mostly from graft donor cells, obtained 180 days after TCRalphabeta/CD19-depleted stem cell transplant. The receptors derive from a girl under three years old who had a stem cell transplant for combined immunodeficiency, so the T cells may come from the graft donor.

The CDR3 sequence is CASSQRGNTEAFF. CDR3 coding DNA: TGTGCCAGCAGTCAAAGGGGAAACACTGAAGCTTTCTTT. The genes are TRBV12-3 or TRBV12-4 and TRBJ1-1; TRBD1 might be the D (5 bases). Trimming shortened V by 5 bases and J by 2 bases, and 9 bases separated the two germline ends. The CDR3 spans 13 residues.

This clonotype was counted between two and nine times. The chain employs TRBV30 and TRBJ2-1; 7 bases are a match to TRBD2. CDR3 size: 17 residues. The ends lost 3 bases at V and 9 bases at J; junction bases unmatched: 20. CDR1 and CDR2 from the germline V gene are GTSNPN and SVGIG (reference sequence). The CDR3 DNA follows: TGTGCCTGGAGCGCCAGCGCCCTAGCGGTCCCCGGGGGTGAGCAGTTCTTC. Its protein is CAWSASALAVPGGEQFF.

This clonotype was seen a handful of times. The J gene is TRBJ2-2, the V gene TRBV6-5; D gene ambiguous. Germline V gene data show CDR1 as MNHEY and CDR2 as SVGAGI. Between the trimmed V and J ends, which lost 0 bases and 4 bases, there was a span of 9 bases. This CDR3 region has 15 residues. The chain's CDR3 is CASSYSAGITGELFF. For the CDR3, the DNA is TGTGCCAGCAGTTACTCGGCAGGTATCACCGGGGAGCTGTTTTTT.

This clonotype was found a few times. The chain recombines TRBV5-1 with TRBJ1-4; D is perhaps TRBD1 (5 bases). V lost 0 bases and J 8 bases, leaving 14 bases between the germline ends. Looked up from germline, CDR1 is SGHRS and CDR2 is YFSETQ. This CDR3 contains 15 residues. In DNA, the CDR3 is TGCGCCAGCAGCTTGGCCCCACAGGTTGGGGAAAAACTGTTTTTT. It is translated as CASSLAPQVGEKLFF.

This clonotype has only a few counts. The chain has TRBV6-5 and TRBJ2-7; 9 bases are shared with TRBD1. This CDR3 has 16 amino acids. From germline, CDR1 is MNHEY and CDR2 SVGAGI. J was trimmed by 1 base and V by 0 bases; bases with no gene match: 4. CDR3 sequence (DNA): TGTGCCAGCAGTTACTCGAGGGACAGGGATTCCTACGAGCAGTACTTC. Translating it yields CASSYSRDRDSYEQYF.

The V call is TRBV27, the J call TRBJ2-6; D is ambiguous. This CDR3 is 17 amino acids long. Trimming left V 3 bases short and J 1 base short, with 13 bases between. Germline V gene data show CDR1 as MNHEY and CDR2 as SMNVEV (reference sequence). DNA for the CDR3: TGTGCCAGCAGTTTCCTCCATAGTAGGTCTGGGGCCAACGTCCTGACTTTC. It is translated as CASSFLHSRSGANVLTF.

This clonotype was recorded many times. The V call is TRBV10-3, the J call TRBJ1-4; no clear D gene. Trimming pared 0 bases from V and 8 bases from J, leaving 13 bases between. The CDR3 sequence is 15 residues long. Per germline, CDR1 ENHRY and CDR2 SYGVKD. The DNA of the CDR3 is TGTGCCATCAGTGAGTCGACGCAGTTGGGGGAAAAACTGTTTTTT. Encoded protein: CAISESTQLGEKLFF.

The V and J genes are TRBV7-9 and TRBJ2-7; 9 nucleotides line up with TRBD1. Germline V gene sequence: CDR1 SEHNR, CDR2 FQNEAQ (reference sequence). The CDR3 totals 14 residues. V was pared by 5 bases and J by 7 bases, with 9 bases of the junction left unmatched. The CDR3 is CASSPYRGLEEQYF. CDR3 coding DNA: TGTGCCAGCAGCCCTTACAGGGGGCTGGAGGAGCAGTACTTC. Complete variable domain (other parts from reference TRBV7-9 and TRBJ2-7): DTGVSQNPRHKITKRGQNVTFRCDPISEHNRLYWYRQTLGQGPEFLTYFQNEAQLEKSRLLSDRFSAERPKGSFSTLEIQRTEQGDSAMYLCASSPYRGLEEQYFGPGTRLTVT.

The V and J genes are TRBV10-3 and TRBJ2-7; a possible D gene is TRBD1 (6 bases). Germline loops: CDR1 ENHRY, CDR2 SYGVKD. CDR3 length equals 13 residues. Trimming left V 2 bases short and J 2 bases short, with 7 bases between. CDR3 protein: CAISEGQPYEQYF. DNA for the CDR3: TGTGCCATCAGTGAGGGACAGCCCTACGAGCAGTACTTC.

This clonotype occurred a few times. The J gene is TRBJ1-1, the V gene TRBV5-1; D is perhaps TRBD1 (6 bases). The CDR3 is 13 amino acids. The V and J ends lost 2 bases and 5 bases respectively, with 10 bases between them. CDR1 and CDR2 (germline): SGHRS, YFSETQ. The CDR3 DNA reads TGCGCCAGCAGCTTAATCAGGGGAACTGAAGCTTTCTTT. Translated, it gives CASSLIRGTEAFF.

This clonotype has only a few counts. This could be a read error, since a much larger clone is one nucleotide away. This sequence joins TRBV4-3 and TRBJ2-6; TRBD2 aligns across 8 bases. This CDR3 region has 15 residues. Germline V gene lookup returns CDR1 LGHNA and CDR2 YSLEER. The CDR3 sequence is CASSQFTGGANGLTF. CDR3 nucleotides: TGCGCCAGCAGCCAATTCACCGGGGGGGCCAACGGCCTGACTTTC.

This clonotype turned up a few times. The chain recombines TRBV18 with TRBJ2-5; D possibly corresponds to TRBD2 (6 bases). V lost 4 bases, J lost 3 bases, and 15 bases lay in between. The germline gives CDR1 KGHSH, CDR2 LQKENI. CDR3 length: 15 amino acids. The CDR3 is CASSLAAGTKETQYF. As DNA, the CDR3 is TGTGCCAGCTCACTTGCTGCGGGAACCAAAGAGACCCAGTACTTC.

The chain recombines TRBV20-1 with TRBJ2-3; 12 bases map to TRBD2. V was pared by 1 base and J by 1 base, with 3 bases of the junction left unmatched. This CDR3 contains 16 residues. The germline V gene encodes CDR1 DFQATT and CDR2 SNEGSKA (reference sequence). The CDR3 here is CSARGLAGAGTDTQYF. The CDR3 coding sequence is TGCAGTGCTAGAGGACTAGCGGGGGCCGGCACAGATACGCAGTATTTT.

The DNA for the CDR3 is TGCGCCAGCAGCTGGGGATTTTCGCGGGGGGCTAGCACAGATACGCAGTATTTT. Translating it yields CASSWGFSRGASTDTQYF. This chain connects TRBV5-1 to TRBJ2-3; TRBD2 aligns across 8 bases. J gave up 0 bases and V 3 bases, and 12 bases lay outside the gene matches. The length of the CDR3 is 18 residues. The V gene's germline CDR1 is SGHRS and CDR2 YFSETQ. Combining the CDR3 with reference TRBV5-1 and TRBJ2-3 gives the whole variable domain KAGVTQTPRYLIKTRGQQVTLSCSPISGHRSVSWYQQTPGQGLQFLFEYFSETQRNKGNFPGRFSGRQFSNSRSEMNVSTLELGDSALYLCASSWGFSRGASTDTQYFGPGTRLTVL.

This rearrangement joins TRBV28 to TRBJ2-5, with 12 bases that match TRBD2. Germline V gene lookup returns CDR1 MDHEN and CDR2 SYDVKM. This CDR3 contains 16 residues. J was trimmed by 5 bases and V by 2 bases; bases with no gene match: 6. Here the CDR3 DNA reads TGTGCCAGCAGTTTACCAACCACTAGCGGGGGGGAGACCCAGTACTTC. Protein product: CASSLPTTSGGETQYF.

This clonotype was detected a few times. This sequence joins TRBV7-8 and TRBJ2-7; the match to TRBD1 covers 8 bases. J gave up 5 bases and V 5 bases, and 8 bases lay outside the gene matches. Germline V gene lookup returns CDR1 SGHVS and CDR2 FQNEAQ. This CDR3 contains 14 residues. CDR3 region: CASSREQGGNEQYF. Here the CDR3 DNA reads TGTGCCAGCAGCCGAGAACAGGGGGGAAACGAGCAGTACTTC.

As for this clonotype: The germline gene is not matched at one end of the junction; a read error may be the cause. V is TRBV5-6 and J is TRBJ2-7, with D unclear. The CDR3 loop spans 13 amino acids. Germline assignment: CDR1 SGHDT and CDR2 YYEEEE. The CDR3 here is CASSAGLSCEQYF. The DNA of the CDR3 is TGTGCCAGCAGCGCCGGGCTCTCCTGCGAGCAGTACTTC.

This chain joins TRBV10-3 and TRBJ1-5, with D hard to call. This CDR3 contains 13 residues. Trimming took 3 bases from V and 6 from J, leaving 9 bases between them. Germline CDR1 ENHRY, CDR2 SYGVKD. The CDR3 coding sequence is TGTGCCATCAGTGAAGTTGGTGGTCAGCCCCAGCATTTT. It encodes CAISEVGGQPQHF.